The 13 T cell receptor beta chains in this list originate from one sample, sequenced in a study of spatial heterogeneity in lung cancer. Each CDR3 protein gets one entry after TCRdb re-called the 5' RACE reads with MiXCR. The table lists more than 10,000 distinct CDR3 sequences, roughly 3.9% of them singletons, with 35% to 50% in the top ten. Regarding time point: sample taken at primary tumor resection. Whole RNA came from tumor, nontumor lung or frozen PBMC and was sequenced without being sorted. Specimen: PBMCs, collected at surgery. The receptors originated from a male donor with early-stage non-small cell lung cancer.

This clonotype was found many times. Because this beta chain is a stray read in a library intended to capture alpha chains, its abundance should not be given much weight. This chain connects TRBV24-1 to TRBJ2-1, with TRBD2 matching over 15 bases. The CDR3 is 17 residues long. V was pared by 4 bases and J by 6 bases, with 6 bases of the junction left unmatched. Germline V CDR1 and CDR2: KGHDR, SFDVKD. This CDR3 reads CATSDGTSGRRGNEQFF. CDR3 nucleotide sequence: TGTGCCACCAGTGACGGGACTAGCGGGAGGAGGGGCAATGAGCAGTTCTTC.

This clonotype was counted many times. The library was prepared for alpha chains; this beta chain is a stray read, so its frequency means little. The chain uses TRBV28 and TRBJ2-4, with TRBD2 matching over 7 bases. Trimming removed 2 bases from V and 0 bases from J; junction bases left unmatched: 1. Germline V gene lookup returns CDR1 MDHEN and CDR2 SYDVKM. The CDR3 is 15 amino acids. For the CDR3, the DNA is TGTGCCAGCAGTTTAGCGGGGGTAGCCAAAAACATTCAGTACTTC. Translation: CASSLAGVAKNIQYF. Based on the CDR3 plus reference TRBV28 and TRBJ2-4, the full variable domain is DVKVTQSSRYLVKRTGEKVFLECVQDMDHENMFWYRQDPGLGLRLIYFSYDVKMKEKGDIPEGYSVSREKKERFSLILESASTNQTSMYLCASSLAGVAKNIQYFGAGTRLSVL.

This clonotype was counted at least ten times. This beta chain came through as a stray read in a library set up for alpha chains, and its size says little. The chain couples TRBV24-1 to TRBJ2-6; D might be TRBD1 (6 bases). Trimming left V 7 bases short and J 2 bases short, with 11 bases between. The CDR3 is made up of 15 amino acids. The germline V gene has CDR1 KGHDR and CDR2 SFDVKD. CDR3 bases: TGTGCCACCAGCCAGGGGATCGCTGGGGCCAACGTCCTGACTTTC. Protein: CATSQGIAGANVLTF.

The table lists this clonotype with many counts. The library was designed around alpha chains, so this beta chain is a stray read whose abundance carries little weight. The chain carries TRBV20-1 and TRBJ2-1; possibly TRBD1 or TRBD2 for D (5 bases each). The CDR3 sequence is 12 residues long. Germline loops: CDR1 DFQATT, CDR2 SNEGSKA (reference sequence). V shed 4 bases and J shed 2 bases, with 6 bases lying between them. The CDR3, as DNA: TGCAGTGCTATGGGACCCTACAATGAGCAGTTCTTC. It specifies CSAMGPYNEQFF.

This clonotype was seen ten or more times. This beta chain appears as a stray read in a library generated for alpha chains; its size is not informative. The chain joins TRBV11-2 to TRBJ1-1; a weak D match, TRBD1 (5 bases). V was shortened by 5 bases and J by 5 bases, with 15 bases between the two germline ends. Germline loops: CDR1 SGHAT, CDR2 FQNNGV. This CDR3 has 14 amino acids. The CDR3 bases are TGTGCCAGCAGCCCAGGGCAGGTGTGGACTGAAGCTTTCTTT. The encoded protein is CASSPGQVWTEAFF.

This clonotype was observed many times. Because this beta chain is a stray read in a library intended to capture alpha chains, its abundance should not be given much weight. V gene TRBV5-4 combines with J gene TRBJ1-1; no definite D call. With 3 bases removed from V and 4 bases from J, the gap between germline ends came to 10 bases. Germline V gene data show CDR1 as SGHNT and CDR2 as YYREEE (reference sequence). The CDR3 runs 13 residues. The CDR3 DNA follows: TGTGCCAGCAGCTCCAAAGACATCACTGAAGCTTTCTTT. Translated, it gives CASSSKDITEAFF.

The sample holds many counts of this clonotype. This beta chain lies outside the target of a library built for alpha chains; its clone size means little. V gene TRBV20-1 combines with J gene TRBJ2-7; a weak D match, TRBD1 (5 bases). V was shortened by 5 bases and J by 1 base, with 15 bases between the two germline ends. CDR1 is DFQATT, CDR2 SNEGSKA, per germline (reference sequence). This CDR3 has 14 residues. This chain's CDR3 is CSAPRASGSYEQYF. The DNA for the CDR3 is TGCAGTGCTCCCAGGGCCTCAGGGTCCTACGAGCAGTACTTC.

This clonotype was recorded many times. This beta chain is an unintended read in a library built for alpha chains; its size means little. The chain employs TRBV6-6 and TRBJ2-7, with no clear D. CDR1 and CDR2 (germline): MNHNY, SVGAGI (reference sequence). V was trimmed by 11 bases and J by 6 bases, leaving 14 bases between them. This CDR3 comprises 11 residues. The CDR3 is CASSGVAEQYF. For the CDR3, the DNA is TGTGCCTCTAGTGGGGTAGCCGAGCAGTACTTC.

The table lists this clonotype with many counts. This beta chain was picked up by a library intended for alpha chains and is off target, so its count carries little meaning. The J gene is TRBJ2-7, the V gene TRBV28, with a tentative D call TRBD2 (6 bases). Trimming shortened V by 4 bases and J by 4 bases, and 11 bases separated the two germline ends. Germline V gene lookup returns CDR1 MDHEN and CDR2 SYDVKM. CDR3 size: 13 residues. The CDR3 region has the DNA TGTGCCAGCAGTTCGGGACTGTCGTACGAGCAGTACTTC. Protein: CASSSGLSYEQYF.

This clonotype has at least ten counts. The size of this beta chain means little, since it is a stray read in a library made for alpha chains. This rearrangement joins TRBV4-1 to TRBJ2-5; no clear D gene. Trimming took 0 bases from V and 4 from J, leaving 9 bases between them. This CDR3 region has 14 residues. CDR1 is MGHRA, CDR2 YSYEKL, per germline. CDR3 protein: CASSQEAWTETQYF. The DNA for the CDR3 is TGCGCCAGCAGCCAAGAGGCCTGGACAGAGACCCAGTACTTC.

This clonotype came up many times. Since the library was made to target alpha chains, this beta chain is a stray read and its abundance is not meaningful. The rearrangement joins TRBV7-9 to TRBJ2-7; D ambiguous. V gave up 3 bases and J gave up 5 bases, with 5 bases separating them. Germline assignment: CDR1 SEHNR and CDR2 FQNEAQ (reference sequence). The CDR3 covers 11 residues. The CDR3 here is CASSFQNEQYF. The CDR3 region has the DNA TGTGCCAGCAGCTTTCAAAACGAGCAGTACTTC. Together with reference TRBV7-9 and TRBJ2-7, the CDR3 gives the full variable domain: DTGVSQNPRHKITKRGQNVTFRCDPISEHNRLYWYRQTLGQGPEFLTYFQNEAQLEKSRLLSDRFSAERPKGSFSTLEIQRTEQGDSAMYLCASSFQNEQYFGPGTRLTVT.

A remark on this clonotype: The size of this beta chain means little, since it is a stray read in a library made for alpha chains. This chain uses TRBV6-6 with TRBJ1-5; unclear D gene. The CDR3 has 12 amino acids. V lost 7 bases and J 3 bases, leaving 7 bases between the germline ends. Germline V gene lookup returns CDR1 MNHNY and CDR2 SVGAGI (reference sequence). The CDR3 bases are TGTGCCAGCAATGGGCTCAATCAGCCCCAGCATTTT. Amino acids: CASNGLNQPQHF.

This clonotype was recorded many times. This beta chain is an unintended read in a library built for alpha chains; its size means little. The chain has TRBV6-5 and TRBJ1-2; 12 nucleotides match TRBD1. Trimming at V came to 11 bases and at J to 3 bases, leaving 16 bases not matched to a gene. The CDR3 loop spans 17 amino acids. Germline assignment: CDR1 MNHEY and CDR2 SVGAGI. CDR3 loop: CASRRRDRGPMDYGYTF. CDR3 nucleotides: TGTGCCTCTAGAAGGCGGGACAGGGGGCCGATGGACTATGGCTACACCTTC.